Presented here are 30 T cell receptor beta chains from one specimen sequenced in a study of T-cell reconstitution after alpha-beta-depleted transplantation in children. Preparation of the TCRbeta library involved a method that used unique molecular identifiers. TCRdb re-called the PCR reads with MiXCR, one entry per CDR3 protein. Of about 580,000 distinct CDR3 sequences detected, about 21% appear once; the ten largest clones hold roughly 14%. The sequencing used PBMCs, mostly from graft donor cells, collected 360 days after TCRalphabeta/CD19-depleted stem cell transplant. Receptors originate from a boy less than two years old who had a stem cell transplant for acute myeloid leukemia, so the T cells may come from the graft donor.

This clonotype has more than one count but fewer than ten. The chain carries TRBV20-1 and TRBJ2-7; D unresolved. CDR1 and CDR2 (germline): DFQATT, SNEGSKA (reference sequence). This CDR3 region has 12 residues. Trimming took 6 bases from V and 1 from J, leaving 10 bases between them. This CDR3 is CSAQLLSYEQYV. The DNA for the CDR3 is TGCAGTGCCCAATTACTGTCCTACGAGCAGTACGTC.

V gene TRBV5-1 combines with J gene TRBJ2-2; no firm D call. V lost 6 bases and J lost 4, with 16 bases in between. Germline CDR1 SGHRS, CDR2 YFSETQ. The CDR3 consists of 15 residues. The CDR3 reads CASTPPLVGTGELFF. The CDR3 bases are TGCGCCAGCACCCCTCCCTTGGTGGGCACCGGGGAGCTGTTTTTT.

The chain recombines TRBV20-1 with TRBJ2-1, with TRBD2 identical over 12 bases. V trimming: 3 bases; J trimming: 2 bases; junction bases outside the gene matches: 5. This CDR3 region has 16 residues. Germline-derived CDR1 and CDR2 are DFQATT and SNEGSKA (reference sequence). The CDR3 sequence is CSARTGTSGPYNEQFF. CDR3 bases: TGCAGTGCTAGGACCGGGACTAGCGGGCCCTACAATGAGCAGTTCTTC.

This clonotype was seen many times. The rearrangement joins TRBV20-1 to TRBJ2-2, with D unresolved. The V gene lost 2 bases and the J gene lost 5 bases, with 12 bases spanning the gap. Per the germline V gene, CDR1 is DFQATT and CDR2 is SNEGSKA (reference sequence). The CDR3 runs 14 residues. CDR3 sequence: CSARPTRPTGELFF. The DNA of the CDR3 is TGCAGTGCTAGACCTACGAGGCCTACCGGGGAGCTGTTTTTT.

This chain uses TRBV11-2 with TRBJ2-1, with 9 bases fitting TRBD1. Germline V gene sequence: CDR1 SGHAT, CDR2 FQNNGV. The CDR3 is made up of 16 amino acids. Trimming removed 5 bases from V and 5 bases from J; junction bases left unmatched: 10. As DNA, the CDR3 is TGTGCCAGCAGCGGGCCCCGGGACAGGGTCAACAATGAGCAGTTCTTC. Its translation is CASSGPRDRVNNEQFF.

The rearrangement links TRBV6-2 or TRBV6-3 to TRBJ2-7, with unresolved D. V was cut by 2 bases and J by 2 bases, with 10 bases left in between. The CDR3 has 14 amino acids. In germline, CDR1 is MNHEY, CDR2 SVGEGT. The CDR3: CASSYGRQAYEQYF. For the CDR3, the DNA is TGTGCCAGCAGTTACGGGCGGCAAGCCTACGAGCAGTACTTC.

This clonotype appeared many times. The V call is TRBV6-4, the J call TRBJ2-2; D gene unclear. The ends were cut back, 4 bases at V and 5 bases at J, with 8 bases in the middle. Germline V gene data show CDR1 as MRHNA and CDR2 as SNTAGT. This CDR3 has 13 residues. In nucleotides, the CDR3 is TGTGCCAGCAGTGGCGATCAGACCGGGGAGCTGTTTTTT. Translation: CASSGDQTGELFF.

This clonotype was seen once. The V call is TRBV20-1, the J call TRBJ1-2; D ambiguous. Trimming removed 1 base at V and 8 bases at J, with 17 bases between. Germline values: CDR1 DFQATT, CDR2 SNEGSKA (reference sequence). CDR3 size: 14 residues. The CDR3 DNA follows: TGCAGTGCTAGAGCCCTCGGGAGGGCTGGCGGCTACACCTTC. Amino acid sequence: CSARALGRAGGYTF.

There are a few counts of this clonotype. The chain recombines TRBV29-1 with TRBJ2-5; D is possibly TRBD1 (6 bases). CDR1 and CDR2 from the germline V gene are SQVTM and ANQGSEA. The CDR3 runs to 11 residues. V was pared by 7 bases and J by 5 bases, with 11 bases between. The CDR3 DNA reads TGCAGCGAAATCAGGGGCGAGACCCAGTACTTC. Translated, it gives CSEIRGETQYF. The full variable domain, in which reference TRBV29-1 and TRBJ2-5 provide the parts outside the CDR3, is SAVISQKPSRDICQRGTSLTIQCQVDSQVTMMFWYRQQPGQSLTLIATANQGSEATYESGFVIDKFPISRPNLTFSTLTVSNMSPEDSSIYLCSEIRGETQYFGPGTRLLVL.

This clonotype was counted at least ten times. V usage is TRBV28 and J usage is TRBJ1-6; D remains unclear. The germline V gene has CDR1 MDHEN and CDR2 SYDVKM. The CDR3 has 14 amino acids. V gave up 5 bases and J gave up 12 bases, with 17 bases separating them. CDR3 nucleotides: TGTGCCAGCAGTCCCCGGACGCCTGCTGGACCCCTCCACTTT. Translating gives CASSPRTPAGPLHF.

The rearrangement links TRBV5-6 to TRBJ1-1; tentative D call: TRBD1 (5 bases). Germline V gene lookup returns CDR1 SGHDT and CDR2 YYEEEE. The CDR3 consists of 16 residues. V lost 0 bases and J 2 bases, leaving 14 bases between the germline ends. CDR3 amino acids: CASSLAWDGPNTEAFF. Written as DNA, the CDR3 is TGTGCCAGCAGCTTGGCCTGGGACGGACCCAACACTGAAGCTTTCTTT.

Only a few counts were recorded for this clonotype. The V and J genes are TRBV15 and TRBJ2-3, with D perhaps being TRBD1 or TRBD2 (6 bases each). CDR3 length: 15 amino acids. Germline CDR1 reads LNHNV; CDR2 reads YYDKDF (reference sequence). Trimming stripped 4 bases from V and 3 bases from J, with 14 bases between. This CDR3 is CATSNRGPPTDTQYF. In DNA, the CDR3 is TGTGCCACCAGCAACCGGGGGCCGCCTACAGATACGCAGTATTTT.

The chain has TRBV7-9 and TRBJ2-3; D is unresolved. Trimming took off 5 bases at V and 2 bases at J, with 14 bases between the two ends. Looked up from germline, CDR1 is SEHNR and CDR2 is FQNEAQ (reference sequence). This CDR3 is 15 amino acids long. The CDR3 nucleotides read TGTGCCAGCAGCCTTCCATGGCCCGACACAGATACGCAGTATTTT. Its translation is CASSLPWPDTDTQYF. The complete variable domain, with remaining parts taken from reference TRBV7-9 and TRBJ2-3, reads DTGVSQNPRHKITKRGQNVTFRCDPISEHNRLYWYRQTLGQGPEFLTYFQNEAQLEKSRLLSDRFSAERPKGSFSTLEIQRTEQGDSAMYLCASSLPWPDTDTQYFGPGTRLTVL.

The CDR3 sequence is CATSRAKNYEQYV. The CDR3 DNA sequence: TGTGCCACCAGCAGAGCAAAAAACTACGAGCAGTACGTC. The rearrangement joins TRBV15 to TRBJ2-7; D gene uncertain. Trimming left V 1 base short and J 3 bases short, with 7 bases between. The CDR3 sequence is 13 residues long. Germline CDR1 is LNHNV and CDR2 is YYDKDF (reference sequence).

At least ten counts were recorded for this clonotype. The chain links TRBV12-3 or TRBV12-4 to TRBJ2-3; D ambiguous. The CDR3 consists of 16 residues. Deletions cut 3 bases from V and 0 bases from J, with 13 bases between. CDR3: CASSLRYSASTDTQYF. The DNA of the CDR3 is TGTGCCAGCAGTTTGAGATACTCCGCTAGCACAGATACGCAGTATTTT.

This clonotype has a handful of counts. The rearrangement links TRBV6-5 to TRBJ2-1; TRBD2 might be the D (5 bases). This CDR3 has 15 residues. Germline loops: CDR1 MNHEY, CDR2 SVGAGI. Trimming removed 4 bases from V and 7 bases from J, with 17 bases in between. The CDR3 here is CASSSPDSSLNEQFF. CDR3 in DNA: TGTGCCAGCAGTTCCCCGGACTCCTCTCTGAATGAGCAGTTCTTC.

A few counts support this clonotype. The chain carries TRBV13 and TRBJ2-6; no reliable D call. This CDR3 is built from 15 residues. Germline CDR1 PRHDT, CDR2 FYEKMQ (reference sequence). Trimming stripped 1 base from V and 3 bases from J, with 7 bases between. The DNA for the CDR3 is TGTGCCAGCAGCTTAGACCCCATTGGGGCCAACGTCCTGACTTTC. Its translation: CASSLDPIGANVLTF.

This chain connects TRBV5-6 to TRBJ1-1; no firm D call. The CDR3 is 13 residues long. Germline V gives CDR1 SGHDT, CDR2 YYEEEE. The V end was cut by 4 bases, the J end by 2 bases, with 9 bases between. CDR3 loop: CASSDYRNTEAFF. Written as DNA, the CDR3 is TGTGCCAGCAGCGACTACAGAAACACTGAAGCTTTCTTT. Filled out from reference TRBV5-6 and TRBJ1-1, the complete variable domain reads DAGVTQSPTHLIKTRGQQVTLRCSPKSGHDTVSWYQQALGQGPQFIFQYYEEEERQRGNFPDRFSGHQFPNYSSELNVNALLLGDSALYLCASSDYRNTEAFFGQGTRLTVV.

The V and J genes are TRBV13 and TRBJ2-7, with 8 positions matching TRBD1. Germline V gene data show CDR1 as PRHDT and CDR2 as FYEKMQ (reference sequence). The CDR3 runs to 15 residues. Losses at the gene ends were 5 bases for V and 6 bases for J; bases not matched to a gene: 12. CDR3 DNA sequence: TGTGCCAGCAGCCCCACAGGGGGAGGACCGAGCGAGCAGTACTTC. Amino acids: CASSPTGGGPSEQYF.

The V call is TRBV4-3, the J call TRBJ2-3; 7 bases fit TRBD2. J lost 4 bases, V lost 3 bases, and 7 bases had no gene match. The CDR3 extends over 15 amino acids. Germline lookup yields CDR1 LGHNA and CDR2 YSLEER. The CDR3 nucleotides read TGCGCCAGCAGCCAGTCGGGCGGGGGACCAGATACGCAGTATTTT. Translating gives CASSQSGGGPDTQYF.

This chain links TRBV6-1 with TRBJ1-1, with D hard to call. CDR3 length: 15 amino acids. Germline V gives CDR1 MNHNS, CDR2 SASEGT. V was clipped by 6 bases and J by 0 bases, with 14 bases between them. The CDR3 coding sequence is TGTGCCAGCAGACCAAGACAAATCATGAACACTGAAGCTTTCTTT. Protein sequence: CASRPRQIMNTEAFF.

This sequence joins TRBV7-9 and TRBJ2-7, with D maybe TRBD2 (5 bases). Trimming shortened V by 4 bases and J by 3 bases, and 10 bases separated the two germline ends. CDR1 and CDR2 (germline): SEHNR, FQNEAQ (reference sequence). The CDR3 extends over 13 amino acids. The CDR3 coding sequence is TGTGCCAGCAGCTCCGAGGAGGTCTACGAGCAGTACGTC. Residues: CASSSEEVYEQYV.

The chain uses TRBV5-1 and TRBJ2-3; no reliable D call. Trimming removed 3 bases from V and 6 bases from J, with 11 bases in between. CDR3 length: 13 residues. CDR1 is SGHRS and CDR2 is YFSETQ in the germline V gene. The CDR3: CASSSPTLDTQYF. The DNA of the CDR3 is TGCGCCAGCAGCTCTCCCACTCTGGATACGCAGTATTTT.

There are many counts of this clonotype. In nucleotides, the CDR3 is TGCGCCAGCAGCCAAGCCGGGACAGGGGGAGATACGCAGTATTTT. This sequence encodes CASSQAGTGGDTQYF. The chain has TRBV4-3 and TRBJ2-3, with 11 bases matching TRBD1. Germline loops: CDR1 LGHNA, CDR2 YSLEER. J lost 5 bases, V lost 1 base, and 2 bases had no gene match. The CDR3 is 15 amino acids.

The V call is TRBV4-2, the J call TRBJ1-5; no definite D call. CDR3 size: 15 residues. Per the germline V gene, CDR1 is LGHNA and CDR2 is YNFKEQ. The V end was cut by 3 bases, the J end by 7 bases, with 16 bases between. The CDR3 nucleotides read TGTGCCAGCAGCCACGCCGGAAGCACATGGCAGCCCCAGCATTTT. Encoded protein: CASSHAGSTWQPQHF.

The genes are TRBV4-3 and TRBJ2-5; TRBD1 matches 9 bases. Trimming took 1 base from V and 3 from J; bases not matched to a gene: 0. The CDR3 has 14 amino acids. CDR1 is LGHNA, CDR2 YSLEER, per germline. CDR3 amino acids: CASSQGTGEETQYF. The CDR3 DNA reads TGCGCCAGCAGCCAAGGGACAGGGGAAGAGACCCAGTACTTC.

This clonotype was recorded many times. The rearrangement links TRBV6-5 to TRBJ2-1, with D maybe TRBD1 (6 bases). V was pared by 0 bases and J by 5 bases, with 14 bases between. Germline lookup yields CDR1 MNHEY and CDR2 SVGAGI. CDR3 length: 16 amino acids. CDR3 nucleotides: TGTGCCAGCAGTTACTCGACAGGCCCCGGGGACAATGAGCAGTTCTTC. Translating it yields CASSYSTGPGDNEQFF.

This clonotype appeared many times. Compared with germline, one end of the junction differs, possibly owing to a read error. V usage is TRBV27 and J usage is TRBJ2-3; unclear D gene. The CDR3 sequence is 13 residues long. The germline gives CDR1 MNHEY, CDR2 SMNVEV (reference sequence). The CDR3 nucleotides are TGCGCCAGCAGCTTGGGCCCCACAGATACGCAGTATTTT. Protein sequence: CASSLGPTDTQYF.

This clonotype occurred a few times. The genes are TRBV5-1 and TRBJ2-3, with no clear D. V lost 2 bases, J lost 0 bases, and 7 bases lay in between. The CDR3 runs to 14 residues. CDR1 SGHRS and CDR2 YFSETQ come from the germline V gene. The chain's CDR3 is CASSFSDSTDTQYF. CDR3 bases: TGCGCCAGCAGCTTCTCGGACAGCACAGATACGCAGTATTTT.

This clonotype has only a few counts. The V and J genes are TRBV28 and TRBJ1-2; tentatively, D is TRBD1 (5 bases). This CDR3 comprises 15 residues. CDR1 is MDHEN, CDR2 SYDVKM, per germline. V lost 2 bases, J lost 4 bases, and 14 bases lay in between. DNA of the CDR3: TGTGCCAGCAGTTTAGGGGCGCGGGAGAGCTATGGCTACACCTTC. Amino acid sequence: CASSLGARESYGYTF.